This T cell receptor (beta chain) was sequenced during a study of CXCR3-negative and CXCR3-positive naive CD8 T cells. The libraries of TRB cDNA were constructed through 5' RACE using UMI labels. TCRdb reprocessed the 5' RACE reads, keeping one entry per CDR3 protein, no DNA. In all, the sample yields 65,000 to 75,000 distinct CDR3 sequences. CDR1 SQVTM and CDR2 ANQGSEA come from the germline V gene. The CDR3 has 17 residues. The V call is TRBV29-1, the J call TRBJ2-1; the D gene TCRdb calls, TRBD1, cannot be checked with no DNA. This sequence originates from a human donor in good health. Some clones in this sample may be carry-over from other donors' samples. The sample comprised naive CXCR3- CD8+ T cells from blood. The subset is: CD45RO-CCR7+CD27+CD95- naive CD8+ T cells lacking CXCR3 (TNR3-). CDR3 residues: CSVEDFGGIKAYNEQFF.